One sample yielded the 19 T cell receptor beta chains listed below, sequenced in a study of shared clonotypes between healthy human individuals. Assay used: immunoSEQ multiplex PCR; TCRdb lists only in-frame clones, some missing. The repertoire has under 750,000 clones, 72% of them found once; the top ten carry over 1.5%. Source material: memory CD4+ T cells sorted from blood. The subset here: CD45RA-negative fraction. The receptors were sampled from a woman aged 25 to 39 in good health.

The rearrangement joins TRBV6-1 to TRBJ2-1; 7 bases line up with TRBD2. V was clipped by 7 bases and J by 6 bases; unmatched bases: 12. Germline CDR1 is MNHNS and CDR2 is SASEGT. The length of the CDR3 is 15 residues. In DNA, the CDR3 is TGTGCCAGCATCCTTCCGGGAGGTCGTTTCAATGAGCAGTTCTTC. Translation: CASILPGGRFNEQFF.

V usage is TRBV20-1 and J usage is TRBJ2-1; a weak D match, TRBD1 (5 bases). The germline V gene encodes CDR1 DFQATT and CDR2 SNEGSKA (reference sequence). The CDR3 is 11 amino acids. Trimming pared 4 bases from V and 6 bases from J, leaving 7 bases between. The CDR3 loop reads CSAKGFNEQFF. The CDR3 DNA is TGCAGTGCTAAGGGGTTCAATGAGCAGTTCTTC.

This chain joins TRBV10-2 and TRBJ1-5; D gene ambiguous. The V gene lost 0 bases and the J gene lost 4 bases, with 10 bases spanning the gap. The CDR3 is 15 amino acids. CDR1 and CDR2 from the germline V gene are WSHSY and SAAADI. In DNA, the CDR3 is TGCGCCAGCAGTGAGTCAATCCGGATGAATCAGCCCCAGCATTTT. Protein sequence: CASSESIRMNQPQHF.

To note about this clone: Other DNA sequences in the same sample also yield this CDR3. The V and J genes are TRBV6-1 and TRBJ1-4, with 8 bases identical to TRBD1. Germline lookup yields CDR1 MNHNS and CDR2 SASEGT. This CDR3 is 14 amino acids long. V shed 5 bases, J shed 4 bases, and the junction held 3 bases outside the gene matches. In DNA, the CDR3 is TGTGCCAGCAGTCTAGACAGGGGTAATGAAAAACTGTTTTTT. This translates into CASSLDRGNEKLFF.

The rearrangement joins TRBV4-1 to TRBJ2-3; 13 bases fit TRBD2. Per germline, CDR1 MGHRA and CDR2 YSYEKL. Losses at the gene ends were 0 bases for V and 7 bases for J; bases not matched to a gene: 7. CDR3 size: 17 residues. CDR3 nucleotides: TGCGCCAGCAGCCAAGATACCACTAGCGGGAGGGTTCATACGCAGTATTTT. Translating gives CASSQDTTSGRVHTQYF.

The J gene is TRBJ1-4, the V gene TRBV5-1; the match to TRBD1 covers 10 bases. Germline CDR1 is SGHRS and CDR2 is YFSETQ. The CDR3 length is 16 residues. V was clipped by 4 bases and J by 8 bases; unmatched bases: 11. The CDR3 protein is CASSPGQGVITEKLFF. The CDR3 nucleotides are TGCGCCAGCAGCCCCGGACAGGGGGTGATAACAGAAAAACTGTTTTTT. The variable domain in full, with the rest retrieved from reference TRBV5-1 and TRBJ1-4, is KAGVTQTPRYLIKTRGQQVTLSCSPISGHRSVSWYQQTPGQGLQFLFEYFSETQRNKGNFPGRFSGRQFSNSRSEMNVSTLELGDSALYLCASSPGQGVITEKLFFGSGTQLSVL.

This clone was recorded once. The chain carries TRBV7-9 and TRBJ2-7; unclear D gene. V lost 0 bases and J lost 9, with 12 bases in between. This CDR3 has 13 amino acids. Germline lookup yields CDR1 SEHNR and CDR2 FQNEAQ (reference sequence). The CDR3 DNA reads as TGTGCCAGCAGCTTAGCGGCGTCGACGGGGCAGTACTTC. It is translated as CASSLAASTGQYF.

A single count supports this clone. Here the CDR3 DNA reads TGTGCCAGCAGCGATACTAGCGGGTCCGACAATGAGCAGTTCTTC. Translation: CASSDTSGSDNEQFF. The chain uses TRBV6-6 and TRBJ2-1; 9 bases are shared with TRBD2. Germline CDR1 reads MNHNY; CDR2 reads SVGAGI (reference sequence). Trimming took 6 bases from V and 5 from J; bases not matched to a gene: 8. The CDR3 has 15 residues.

The CDR3 sequence: CASSHTEYTGELFF. The CDR3 DNA reads TGTGCCAGCAGTCATACAGAATACACCGGGGAGCTGTTTTTT. The rearrangement uses TRBV7-9 and TRBJ2-2; no firm D call. The germline V gene has CDR1 SEHNR and CDR2 FQNEAQ (reference sequence). This CDR3 has 14 amino acids. The V end lost 6 bases, the J end lost 3 bases, and 11 bases lay between the germline ends.

The rearrangement links TRBV9 to TRBJ2-1; D remains unclear. The length of the CDR3 is 11 residues. V dropped 3 bases and J dropped 9 bases, with 7 bases sitting between them. Germline CDR1 reads SGDLS; CDR2 reads YYNGEE. The CDR3 region is CASSDLSEQFF. The CDR3, as DNA: TGTGCCAGCAGCGACCTTAGTGAGCAGTTCTTC.

The chain has TRBV19 and TRBJ2-5; D may correspond to TRBD1 or TRBD2 (5 bases each). Germline CDR1 is LNHDA and CDR2 is SQIVND (reference sequence). The CDR3 spans 14 residues. Trimming cost V 5 bases and J 5 bases, with 15 bases left between them. The DNA of the CDR3 is TGTGCCAGTAGTCCAAGGGACGGTGGTGAGACCCAGTACTTC. This gives the protein CASSPRDGGETQYF.

The chain has TRBV7-9 and TRBJ2-2; D might be TRBD2 (6 bases). The CDR3 has 17 residues. V was clipped by 5 bases and J by 3 bases, with 19 bases between them. CDR1 is SEHNR, CDR2 FQNEAQ, per germline (reference sequence). DNA for the CDR3: TGTGCCAGCAGCACAATTTACGGGGGTTTGGACACCGGGGAGCTGTTTTTT. This sequence encodes CASSTIYGGLDTGELFF.

J is TRBJ2-3 and V is TRBV5-1, with 8 bases matching TRBD2. The CDR3 sequence is 16 residues long. V was clipped by 2 bases and J by 6 bases; unmatched bases: 11. CDR1 is SGHRS, CDR2 YFSETQ, per germline. The CDR3 DNA reads TGCGCCAGCAGCTTATCCGGGACTAGAGTTTCGGATACGCAGTATTTT. This gives the protein CASSLSGTRVSDTQYF.

Details on this clone: Other DNA sequences of this sample code for an identical CDR3. The J gene is TRBJ1-1, the V gene TRBV18; 8 positions match TRBD1. J gave up 6 bases and V 1 base, and 4 bases lay outside the gene matches. Germline CDR1 reads KGHSH; CDR2 reads LQKENI. The CDR3 consists of 14 residues. The CDR3, as DNA: TGTGCCAGCTCACCACTAGACAGGGGCGCTGAAGCTTTCTTT. Encoded protein: CASSPLDRGAEAFF. Complete variable domain (other parts from reference TRBV18 and TRBJ1-1): NAGVMQNPRHLVRRRGQEARLRCSPMKGHSHVYWYRQLPEEGLKFMVYLQKENIIDESGMPKERFSAEFPKEGPSILRIQQVVRGDSAAYFCASSPLDRGAEAFFGQGTRLTVV.

The chain uses TRBV28 and TRBJ2-1; D unresolved. V shed 6 bases and J shed 9 bases, with 15 bases lying between them. Germline V gene data show CDR1 as MDHEN and CDR2 as SYDVKM. This CDR3 region has 13 residues. In DNA form, the CDR3 reads TGTGCCAGCAGAAACCCCCCCGTTGGTGAGCAGTTCTTC. It is translated as CASRNPPVGEQFF.

The chain has TRBV5-1 and TRBJ2-2; 7 nucleotides align to TRBD2. CDR3 length: 15 amino acids. Germline V gives CDR1 SGHRS, CDR2 YFSETQ. V lost 0 bases to trimming and J lost 6 bases; unmatched junction nucleotides: 5. DNA of the CDR3: TGCGCCAGCAGCTTGGATTTTACTAGCGCCGGGGAGCTGTTTTTT. Its translation: CASSLDFTSAGELFF. Complete variable domain (other parts from reference TRBV5-1 and TRBJ2-2): KAGVTQTPRYLIKTRGQQVTLSCSPISGHRSVSWYQQTPGQGLQFLFEYFSETQRNKGNFPGRFSGRQFSNSRSEMNVSTLELGDSALYLCASSLDFTSAGELFFGEGSRLTVL.

This chain uses TRBV14 with TRBJ2-3; D gene ambiguous. The CDR3 runs to 13 residues. Trimming removed 4 bases from V and 6 bases from J, with 11 bases in between. Germline V gene sequence: CDR1 SGHDN, CDR2 FVKESK. DNA for the CDR3: TGTGCCAGCAGCCGCCAAGAAGGGGATACGCAGTATTTT. Amino acids: CASSRQEGDTQYF.

The table lists this clone with a few counts. The CDR3, as DNA: TGTGCCAGCAGGGGCAGCACCTACGAGCAGTACTTC. This sequence encodes CASRGSTYEQYF. The chain recombines TRBV28 with TRBJ2-7; D is undetermined. The germline V gene has CDR1 MDHEN and CDR2 SYDVKM. Trimming shortened V by 6 bases and J by 2 bases, and 8 bases separated the two germline ends. The CDR3 covers 12 residues.

Worth noting for this clone: Other DNA sequences in the sample encode the same CDR3. The chain uses TRBV5-1 and TRBJ2-7; maybe TRBD1 (5 bases). The CDR3 is made up of 12 amino acids. The V and J ends lost 5 bases and 0 bases respectively, with 6 bases between them. The germline V gene encodes CDR1 SGHRS and CDR2 YFSETQ. The CDR3 DNA is TGCGCCAGCAGAGACAGCTCCTACGAGCAGTACTTC. Its protein is CASRDSSYEQYF. The complete variable domain, with remaining parts taken from reference TRBV5-1 and TRBJ2-7, reads KAGVTQTPRYLIKTRGQQVTLSCSPISGHRSVSWYQQTPGQGLQFLFEYFSETQRNKGNFPGRFSGRQFSNSRSEMNVSTLELGDSALYLCASRDSSYEQYFGPGTRLTVT.